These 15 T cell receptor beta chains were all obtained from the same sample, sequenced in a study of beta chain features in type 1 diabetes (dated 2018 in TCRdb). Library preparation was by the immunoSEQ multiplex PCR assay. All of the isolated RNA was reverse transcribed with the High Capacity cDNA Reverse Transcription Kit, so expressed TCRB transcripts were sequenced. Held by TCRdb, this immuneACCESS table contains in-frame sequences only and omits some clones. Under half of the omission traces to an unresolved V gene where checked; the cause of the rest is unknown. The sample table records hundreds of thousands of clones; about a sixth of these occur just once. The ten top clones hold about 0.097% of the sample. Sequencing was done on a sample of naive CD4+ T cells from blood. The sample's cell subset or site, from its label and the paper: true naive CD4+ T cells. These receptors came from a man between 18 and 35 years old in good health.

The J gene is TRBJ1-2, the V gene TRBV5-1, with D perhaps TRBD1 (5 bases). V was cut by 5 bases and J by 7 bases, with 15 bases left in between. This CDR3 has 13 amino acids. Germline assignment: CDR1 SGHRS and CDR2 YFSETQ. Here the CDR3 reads CASSSWTGTGYTF. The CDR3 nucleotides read TGCGCCAGCAGTTCCTGGACGGGGACTGGCTACACCTTC.

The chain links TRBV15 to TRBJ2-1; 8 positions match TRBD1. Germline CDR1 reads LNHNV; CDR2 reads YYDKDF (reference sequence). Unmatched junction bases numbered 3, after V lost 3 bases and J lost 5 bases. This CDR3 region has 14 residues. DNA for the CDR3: TGTGCCACCAGCAGGCAGGGGGCCCACAATGAGCAGTTCTTC. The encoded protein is CATSRQGAHNEQFF.

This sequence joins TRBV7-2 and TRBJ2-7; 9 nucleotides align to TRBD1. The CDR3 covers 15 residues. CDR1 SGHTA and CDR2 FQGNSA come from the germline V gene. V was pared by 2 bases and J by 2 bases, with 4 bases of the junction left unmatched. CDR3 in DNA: TGTGCCAGCAGCTTACGGACAGGGGTAACCTACGAGCAGTACTTC. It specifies CASSLRTGVTYEQYF.

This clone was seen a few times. The CDR3 protein is CASSLAGRGSGYTF. CDR3 sequence (DNA): TGCGCCAGCAGCTTGGCCGGCAGGGGTTCTGGCTACACCTTC. The chain links TRBV5-1 to TRBJ1-2; D is possibly TRBD1 (6 bases). The CDR3 extends over 14 amino acids. Trimming left V 0 bases short and J 7 bases short, with 13 bases between. Germline V gene lookup returns CDR1 SGHRS and CDR2 YFSETQ.

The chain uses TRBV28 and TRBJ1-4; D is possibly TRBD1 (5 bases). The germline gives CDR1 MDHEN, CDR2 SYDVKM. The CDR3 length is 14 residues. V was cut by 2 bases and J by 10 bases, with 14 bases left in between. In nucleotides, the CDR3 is TGTGCCAGCAGTTTAACGCAGGGAGCGGGAAAACTGTTTTTT. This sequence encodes CASSLTQGAGKLFF. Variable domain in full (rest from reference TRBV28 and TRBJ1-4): DVKVTQSSRYLVKRTGEKVFLECVQDMDHENMFWYRQDPGLGLRLIYFSYDVKMKEKGDIPEGYSVSREKKERFSLILESASTNQTSMYLCASSLTQGAGKLFFGSGTQLSVL.

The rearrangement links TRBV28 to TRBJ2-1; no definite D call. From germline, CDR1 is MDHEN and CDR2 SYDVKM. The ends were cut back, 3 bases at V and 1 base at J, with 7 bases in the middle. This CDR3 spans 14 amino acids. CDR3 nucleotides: TGTGCCAGCAGTTTCTGGGCGTCCTACAATGAGCAGTTCTTC. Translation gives CASSFWASYNEQFF.

The CDR3 DNA reads TGTGCCAGCAGCCCCGAGAGATGGACAGGGGATTGGGTTGGCTATGGCTACACCTTC. Its translation: CASSPERWTGDWVGYGYTF. The J gene is TRBJ1-2, the V gene TRBV7-2, with TRBD1 matching 9 bases. The J segment lost 4 bases and the V segment lost 5 bases, leaving 20 bases of the junction unmatched. The CDR3 is 19 amino acids. Per germline, CDR1 SGHTA and CDR2 FQGNSA.

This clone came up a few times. The CDR3 reads CASSLGLRQGNEKLFF. CDR3 nucleotide sequence: TGTGCCAGCAGCTTAGGGCTACGGCAGGGTAATGAAAAACTGTTTTTT. The V call is TRBV13, the J call TRBJ1-4; maybe TRBD1 (5 bases). The germline gives CDR1 PRHDT, CDR2 FYEKMQ (reference sequence). Trimming shortened V by 0 bases and J by 4 bases, and 12 bases separated the two germline ends. CDR3 length equals 16 residues.

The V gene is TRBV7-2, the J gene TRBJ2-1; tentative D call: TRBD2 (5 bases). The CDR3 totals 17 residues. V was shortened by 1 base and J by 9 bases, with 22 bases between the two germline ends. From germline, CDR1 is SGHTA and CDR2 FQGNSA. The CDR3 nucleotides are TGTGCCAGCAGCTTAGAAAGGAGGAGAAGGACTGCGGGTGAGCAGTTCTTC. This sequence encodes CASSLERRRRTAGEQFF.

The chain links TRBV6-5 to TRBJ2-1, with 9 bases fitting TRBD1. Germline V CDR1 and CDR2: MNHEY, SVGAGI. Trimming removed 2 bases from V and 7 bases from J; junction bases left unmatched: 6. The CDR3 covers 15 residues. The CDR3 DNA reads TGTGCCAGCAGTTACCTTGGGACAGGGTGGAATGAGCAGTTCTTC. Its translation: CASSYLGTGWNEQFF.

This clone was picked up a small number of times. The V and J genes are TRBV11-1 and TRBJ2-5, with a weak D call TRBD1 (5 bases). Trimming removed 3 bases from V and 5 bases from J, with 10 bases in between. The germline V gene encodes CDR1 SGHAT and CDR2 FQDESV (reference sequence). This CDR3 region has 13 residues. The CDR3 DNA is TGTGCCAGCAGCTTTGGGGCGCGGGAGACCCAGTACTTC. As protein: CASSFGARETQYF.

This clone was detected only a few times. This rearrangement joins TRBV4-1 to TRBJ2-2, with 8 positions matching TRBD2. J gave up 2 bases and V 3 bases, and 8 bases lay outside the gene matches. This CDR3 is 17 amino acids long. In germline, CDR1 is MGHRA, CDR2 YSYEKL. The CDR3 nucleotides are TGCGCCAGCAGCCACCACCGGGGGGGGATTAACACCGGGGAGCTGTTTTTT. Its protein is CASSHHRGGINTGELFF.

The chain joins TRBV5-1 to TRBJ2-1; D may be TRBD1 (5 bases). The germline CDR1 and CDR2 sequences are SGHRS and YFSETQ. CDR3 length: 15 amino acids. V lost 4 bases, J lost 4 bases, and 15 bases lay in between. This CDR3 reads CASSRGETAYNEQFF. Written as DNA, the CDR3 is TGCGCCAGCAGCAGGGGTGAGACAGCGTACAATGAGCAGTTCTTC.

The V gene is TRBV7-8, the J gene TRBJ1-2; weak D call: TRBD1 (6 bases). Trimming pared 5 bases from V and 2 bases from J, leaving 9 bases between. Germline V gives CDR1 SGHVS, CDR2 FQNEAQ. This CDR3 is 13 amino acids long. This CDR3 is CASSRTVNYGYTF. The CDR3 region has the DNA TGTGCCAGCAGCAGGACAGTGAACTATGGCTACACCTTC.

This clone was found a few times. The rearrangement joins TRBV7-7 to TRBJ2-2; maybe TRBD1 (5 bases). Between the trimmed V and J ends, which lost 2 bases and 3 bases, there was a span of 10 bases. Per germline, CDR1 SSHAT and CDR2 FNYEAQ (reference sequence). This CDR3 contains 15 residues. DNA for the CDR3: TGTGCCAGCAGCTTAAAGGGGCGCGACACCGGGGAGCTGTTTTTT. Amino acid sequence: CASSLKGRDTGELFF.